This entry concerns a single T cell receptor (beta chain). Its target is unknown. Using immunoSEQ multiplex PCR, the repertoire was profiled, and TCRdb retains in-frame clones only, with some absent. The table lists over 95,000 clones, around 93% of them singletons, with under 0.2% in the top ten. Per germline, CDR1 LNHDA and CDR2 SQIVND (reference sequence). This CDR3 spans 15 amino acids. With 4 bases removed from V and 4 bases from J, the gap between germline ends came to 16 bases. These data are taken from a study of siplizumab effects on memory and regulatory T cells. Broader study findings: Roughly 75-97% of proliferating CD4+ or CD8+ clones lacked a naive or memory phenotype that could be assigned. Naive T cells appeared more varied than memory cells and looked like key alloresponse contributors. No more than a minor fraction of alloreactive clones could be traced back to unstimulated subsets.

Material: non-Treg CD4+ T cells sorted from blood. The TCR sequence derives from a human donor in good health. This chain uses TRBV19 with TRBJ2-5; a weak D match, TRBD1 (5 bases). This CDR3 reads CASSRGGQGAETQYF. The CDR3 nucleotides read TGTGCCAGTAGTAGAGGTGGCCAAGGGGCAGAGACCCAGTACTTC.